This passage covers 10 T cell receptor beta chains from one sample sequenced in a study of T cells after yellow fever vaccination. TCRdb re-called the 5' RACE reads through MiXCR, storing one row per CDR3 protein. This table holds 200,000 to 300,000 distinct CDR3 sequences, roughly 6.8% found once. The sequencing here drew on CD4+ T cells sorted from PBMCs, taken on the day of the yellow fever booster vaccination. Receptor source: a man younger than 40 who received the YFV17D yellow fever vaccine.

The chain combines TRBV20-1 with TRBJ2-7; TRBD1 matches 10 bases. This CDR3 is built from 13 residues. CDR1 and CDR2 from the germline V gene are DFQATT and SNEGSKA (reference sequence). V trimming: 5 bases; J trimming: 6 bases; junction bases outside the gene matches: 7. CDR3 bases: TGCAGTGCTTGGACAGGGGGGGTACGCGAGCAGTACTTC. Translated: CSAWTGGVREQYF.

This clonotype was seen many times. J is TRBJ1-2 and V is TRBV6-1; D is perhaps TRBD1 (6 bases). Per germline, CDR1 MNHNS and CDR2 SASEGT. CDR3 length: 16 residues. Trimming pared 0 bases from V and 4 bases from J, leaving 15 bases between. CDR3 in amino acids: CASSEAHHRASYGYTF. The CDR3 bases are TGTGCCAGCAGTGAAGCGCATCACAGGGCAAGCTATGGCTACACCTTC.

There are many counts of this clonotype. The rearrangement uses TRBV6-2 or TRBV6-3 and TRBJ2-2, with 8 nucleotides matching TRBD2. V trimming: 4 bases; J trimming: 4 bases; junction bases outside the gene matches: 5. Germline lookup yields CDR1 MNHEY and CDR2 SVGEGT. There are 15 residues in the CDR3. This chain's CDR3 is CASSSTSAGTGELFF. Here the CDR3 DNA reads TGTGCCAGCAGTTCGACTAGCGCCGGCACCGGGGAGCTGTTTTTT.

In this sample, this clonotype turned up many times. The chain is built from TRBV19 and TRBJ2-5, with 7 bases aligning to TRBD1. The CDR3 extends over 15 amino acids. The germline V gene encodes CDR1 LNHDA and CDR2 SQIVND (reference sequence). J was trimmed by 5 bases and V by 4 bases; bases with no gene match: 10. CDR3 nucleotides: TGTGCCAGTAGTACAACGAGACAGGGCTACGAGACCCAGTACTTC. This codes for CASSTTRQGYETQYF.

In this sample, this clonotype turned up many times. This chain joins TRBV20-1 and TRBJ2-1; 9 bases fit TRBD2. Trimming at V came to 1 base and at J to 9 bases, leaving 7 bases not matched to a gene. The length of the CDR3 is 14 residues. The germline V gene has CDR1 DFQATT and CDR2 SNEGSKA (reference sequence). CDR3 in DNA: TGCAGTGCTAGAGTTAGAGCGGGAGGCGGTGAGCAGTTCTTC. Translating it yields CSARVRAGGGEQFF.

The rearrangement links TRBV5-1 to TRBJ1-4; D is unclear. V lost 2 bases, J lost 8 bases, and 16 bases lay in between. Germline assignment: CDR1 SGHRS and CDR2 YFSETQ. This CDR3 comprises 15 residues. The CDR3 spells CASSLHGNRKEKLFF. The CDR3 nucleotides read TGCGCCAGCAGCTTACACGGAAATCGTAAAGAAAAACTGTTTTTT.

This clonotype was counted only a few times. The gene calls are TRBV6-2 or TRBV6-3 and TRBJ1-5; TRBD1 agrees at 10 bases. Germline CDR1 MNHEY, CDR2 SVGEGT. CDR3 length equals 18 residues. With 6 bases clipped from V and 0 bases from J, the junction kept 11 bases outside the gene matches. CDR3 DNA sequence: TGTGCCAGCAGACGCGGGACAGGGGACCTCGGTAGCAATCAGCCCCAGCATTTT. Protein product: CASRRGTGDLGSNQPQHF.

At least ten counts were recorded for this clonotype. The CDR3 here is CSARKTGLSFTEAFF. The CDR3 DNA is TGCAGTGCGAGAAAGACAGGCCTCTCCTTCACTGAAGCTTTCTTT. The J gene is TRBJ1-1, the V gene TRBV20-1; TRBD1 is a possible D gene (6 bases). Germline V gene lookup returns CDR1 DFQATT and CDR2 SNEGSKA (reference sequence). V shed 6 bases and J shed 4 bases, with 21 bases lying between them. The CDR3 length is 15 residues.

The chain carries TRBV7-2 and TRBJ2-1; no reliable D call. The CDR3 has 13 amino acids. Germline V gene data show CDR1 as SGHTA and CDR2 as FQGNSA. The V end was cut by 5 bases, the J end by 7 bases, with 12 bases between. The CDR3 nucleotides are TGTGCCAGCAGCCCCCGCACCAAAAATGAGCAGTTCTTC. This encodes CASSPRTKNEQFF.

This clonotype has at least ten counts. The chain couples TRBV5-4 to TRBJ2-5, with D possibly being TRBD2 (5 bases). The CDR3 spans 15 residues. Trimming took 1 base from V and 3 from J, leaving 13 bases between them. Per germline, CDR1 SGHNT and CDR2 YYREEE (reference sequence). CDR3: CASSLTRVGEETQYF. CDR3 DNA sequence: TGTGCCAGCAGCTTGACGAGGGTTGGCGAAGAGACCCAGTACTTC.